The clone carrying this TCR beta chain was seen only a few times. As yet, its antigen is unknown. The data belong to a study of T-cell memory formation after mild COVID-19. Study-level information: Across donors, TCR clusters were largely donor specific.

Each CDR3 protein is one row after TCRdb ran MiXCR on the 5' RACE reads. The sample has 140,000 or so distinct CDR3 sequences; 11% to 15% are singletons. General study findings and limits: Mainly CM and EM harbored the contracting CD4+ clones; mainly EMRA harbored the CD8+ ones. Prior to infection, memory already included some responding clones, suggesting cross-reactive memory joined. Whether day 37 second-wave clones are SARS-CoV-2-specific was not confirmed.

The germline V and J ends were trimmed by 7 bases and 3 bases, with 28 bases remaining between them. CDR3 length: 19 residues. Germline V CDR1 and CDR2: MNHEY, SMNVEV (reference sequence). The V gene is TRBV27, the J gene TRBJ2-1; perhaps TRBD2 as D (6 bases). This clonotype was sampled from an adult woman who had mild COVID-19 (a few samples of this study predate the infection). Cell type and time point are not known. The material sequenced was PBMCs or a T cell subset sorted from them (not recorded which). The CDR3 nucleotides read TGTGCCAGCACCCGGGGAGGTCTAGGATCGGAGACGTTCTACAATGAGCAGTTCTTC. Encoded protein: CASTRGGLGSETFYNEQFF.